This TCR beta chain appears in the sequencing data of a study of OX40 agonist ivuxolimab in advanced cancers. As for the study more broadly: Ivuxolimab was an agonistic, fully human IgG2 monoclonal antibody directed against OX40 (CD134), a costimulatory receptor. The paper describes the monotherapy dose-escalation part (N of about 55 patients) of the phase I trial of ivuxolimab. Peripheral TCRbeta sequencing aimed to test whether ivuxolimab altered TCR sequence diversity and caused clonal T-cell expansion. Partial responses were achieved by three dose-escalation patients, of whom one had hepatocellular carcinoma and two had cutaneous melanoma. Among the roughly 54 dose-escalation patients, some 20 had hepatocellular carcinoma, approximately 15 melanoma, 9 renal cell carcinoma and 9 head and neck cancer. Intravenous ivuxolimab was administered to patients every 2 weeks at six dose levels: 0.01, 0.1, 0.3, 1.5, 3 and 10 mg/kg. Patients were allowed to have had prior anti-PD-1, anti-PD-L1 or anti-CTLA-4 therapy, and more than 30% of the dose-escalation patients had previously received checkpoint inhibitors. A male proportion of 70% to 90% and a mean age of approximately 61 years, ranging from about 20 to 80, were recorded for the dose-escalation cohort. General findings and caveats noted by the study authors: At doses of 0.1 to 3.0 mg/kg, clonal expansion of both CD4+ and CD8+ T cells in blood was seen between baseline and week 6. Low levels of normalized T-cell clonal expansion were also shown by some nonresponding patients. After ivuxolimab, CD8+ T cells had more expanded clones than CD4+ T cells on average. In the 0.1-3.0 mg/kg groups, partial responders were among the patients with the lowest normalized peripheral clonal expansion, particularly in CD8+ T cells. The antigen specificity of the peripheral T cells that underwent clonal expansion was not determined.

Spanning cysteine to phenylalanine, the CDR3 consists of 16 amino acids. Of all the DNA, just the CDR3 is kept, 48 bases in frame from base 1. According to the germline V gene, CDR1 reads SGHTS and CDR2 reads YDEGEE. V and J are trimmed by 0 bases and 1 base, and the gene matches miss 5 bases of the junction. Genomic DNA was extracted from sorted cells for sequencing of the TCRbeta CDR3 region. TCRbeta CDR3 regions were sequenced using the immunoSEQ Assay. The table was pulled from immuneACCESS by TCRdb, which kept in-frame rearrangements only. Such tables lose some clones; where checked, under half of the loss comes from unresolved V genes, and the rest has no known cause. This sample holds approximately 68,000 clones; approximately 92% were observed only once. Roughly 0.94% of the sample is held by the ten biggest clonotypes. Patients with a history of autoimmune disease or receiving systemic immunosuppression were excluded from the trial. Peripheral blood for TCR sequencing was collected from all dose cohorts at baseline, on cycle 4 day 1, and on cycle 7 day 1. Samples came from an open-label, multicenter, first-in-human phase I dose-escalation trial of ivuxolimab. The trial enrolled adults with locally advanced or metastatic head and neck squamous cell, hepatocellular, melanoma or renal cell carcinoma. Before TCR sequencing, CD4+ and CD8+ T cells were separately sorted from peripheral blood.

Details on this clone: Its target antigen remains unknown. The record has no base qualities; no much larger clone is one base away.

This TCR derives from an adult with an advanced solid tumor such as melanoma, head and neck, liver or kidney cancer. The chain is assembled from TRBV5-8 and TRBJ2-5; a stretch of 8 junction bases matches TRBD2. Sequencing was performed on CD4+ or CD8+ T cells sorted from blood, taken in a trial of the OX40 agonist ivuxolimab. The nucleotide sequence reads TGTGCCAGCAGCTTGGGTGCAGCGGGGGCCCAAGAGACCCAGTACTTC. It is translated as CASSLGAAGAQETQYF.